These 8 T cell receptor beta chains were sequenced from one sample in a study of blood T cell repertoires in COVID-19. Repertoires were generated with immunoSEQ multiplex PCR, while TCRdb's copy carries only in-frame clones and drops some. In the table there are about 230,000 clones, just over 85% of which are singletons. Material: peripheral blood. These receptor sequences come from a man aged 45-60 years with COVID-19, enrolled during active disease.

Written as DNA, the CDR3 is TGTGCCATCAGTGAGCGGGGAACGAACACCGGGGAGCTGTTTTTT. Translation: CAISERGTNTGELFF. This chain links TRBV10-3 with TRBJ2-2; a possible D gene is TRBD2 (5 bases). Trimming cost V 2 bases and J 0 bases, with 7 bases left between them. The germline V gene encodes CDR1 ENHRY and CDR2 SYGVKD. This CDR3 comprises 15 residues.

The chain links TRBV30 to TRBJ2-2; no firm D call. Trimming stripped 0 bases from V and 3 bases from J, with 8 bases between. Per germline, CDR1 GTSNPN and CDR2 SVGIG (reference sequence). The CDR3 spans 14 residues. This CDR3 reads CAWSVSRYTGELFF. The DNA of the CDR3 is TGTGCCTGGAGTGTTTCCCGGTACACCGGGGAGCTGTTTTTT.

This clone was observed once. V gene TRBV24-1 combines with J gene TRBJ1-5; D is possibly TRBD1 (5 bases). The V and J ends lost 4 bases and 4 bases respectively, with 7 bases between them. CDR3 length equals 13 residues. Germline CDR1 KGHDR, CDR2 SFDVKD. This CDR3 is CATSEGLNQPQHF. The CDR3 DNA reads as TGTGCCACCAGTGAGGGACTTAATCAGCCCCAGCATTTT.

The chain links TRBV6-5 to TRBJ2-7; D not resolved. The CDR3 totals 13 residues. Per the germline V gene, CDR1 is MNHEY and CDR2 is SVGAGI. V gave up 0 bases and J gave up 3 bases, with 6 bases separating them. CDR3 nucleotides: TGTGCCAGCAGTTACTCAATCTACTACGAGCAGTACTTC. It encodes CASSYSIYYEQYF.

The chain combines TRBV29-1 with TRBJ2-2; the D is unclear. This CDR3 spans 13 amino acids. Germline lookup yields CDR1 SQVTM and CDR2 ANQGSEA. V was clipped by 1 base and J by 4 bases, with 7 bases between them. CDR3 protein: CSVEGAGTGELFF. The CDR3, as DNA: TGCAGCGTTGAAGGTGCAGGCACCGGGGAGCTGTTTTTT.

V and J are TRBV15 and TRBJ2-7, with TRBD1 matching over 9 bases. CDR1 is LNHNV and CDR2 is YYDKDF in the germline V gene (reference sequence). This CDR3 contains 15 residues. Germline trimming cut 0 bases from V and 6 bases from J; bases unmatched to any gene: 6. The CDR3 DNA is TGTGCCACCAGCAGAGAGGGACAGGGAGAATCCGAGCAGTACTTC. It specifies CATSREGQGESEQYF. Full variable domain (outside the CDR3, taken from reference TRBV15 and TRBJ2-7): DAMVIQNPRYQVTQFGKPVTLSCSQTLNHNVMYWYQQKSSQAPKLLFHYYDKDFNNEADTPDNFQSRRPNTSFCFLDIRSPGLGDTAMYLCATSREGQGESEQYFGPGTRLTVT.

This chain uses TRBV2 with TRBJ1-3, with D possibly TRBD1 on 6 matching bases. V lost 5 bases and J 2 bases, leaving 22 bases between the germline ends. The CDR3 covers 18 residues. The germline gives CDR1 SNHLY, CDR2 FYNNEI. This CDR3 reads CASSTGRGRGAPGNTIYF. The CDR3 DNA sequence: TGTGCCAGCAGTACTGGGAGGGGCCGGGGGGCCCCTGGAAACACCATATATTTT.

The chain is built from TRBV9 and TRBJ1-3, with TRBD1 matching over 8 bases. Germline loops: CDR1 SGDLS, CDR2 YYNGEE. Trimming took 0 bases from V and 2 from J; bases not matched to a gene: 7. The CDR3 consists of 17 residues. The CDR3 DNA sequence: TGTGCCAGCAGCGTAGGGGGGCAGGGGGCGGCTGGAAACACCATATATTTT. Its protein product is CASSVGGQGAAGNTIYF.